These T cell receptor beta chains were read from a single sample in a study of cytotoxic CD8 clonotypes in ibrutinib-treated CLL. The protocol was immunoSEQ multiplex PCR, while the TCRdb copy is restricted to in-frame clones and leaves out a portion. The repertoire includes 330,000 or so clones, roughly 70% of them detected once, and around 6.5% sits in the top ten. Here the sequenced sample was PBMCs, taken after 36 months of ibrutinib treatment. The source of these receptors is a human donor with chronic lymphocytic leukemia. CDR3s include the opening cysteine and the closing phenylalanine or tryptophan. Fields, in order: D gene, V gene, J gene, clone size, CDR3 protein, CDR3 DNA. A D gene is named only where the DNA matches it firmly. Size values are once, few and many counts, or a class for expanded clones, and some rows have none.

D: TRBD1; V: TRBV29-1; J: TRBJ1-2; size: -; CDR3: CSVEQGVPYGYTF; DNA: TGCAGCGTTGAACAGGGGGTGCCCTATGGCTACACCTTC
D: TRBD2; V: TRBV18; J: TRBJ2-5; size: few; CDR3: CASSPLAGGPQETQYF; DNA: TGTGCCAGCTCACCGCTAGCGGGGGGGCCCCAAGAGACCCAGTACTTC
D: -; V: TRBV23-1; J: TRBJ2-3; size: few; CDR3: CASSVVKGSF; DNA: TGCGCCAGCAGTGTGGTAAAGGGGAGTTTT
D: -; V: TRBV5-8; J: TRBJ2-5; size: -; CDR3: CASSLSWSRKGETQYF; DNA: TGTGCCAGCAGCTTGAGTTGGTCACGAAAGGGAGAGACCCAGTACTTC
D: -; V: TRBV27; J: TRBJ2-2; size: -; CDR3: CASRRGRGELFF; DNA: TGTGCCAGCAGGAGGGGTCGCGGGGAGCTGTTTTTT
D: -; V: TRBV2; J: TRBJ2-7; size: -; CDR3: CASSTSYYEQYF; DNA: TGTGCCAGCTCCACTTCCTACTACGAGCAGTACTTC
D: -; V: TRBV2; J: TRBJ2-7; size: few; CDR3: CASSEFAWEQYF; DNA: TGTGCCAGCAGTGAGTTTGCATGGGAGCAGTACTTC
D: -; V: TRBV25-1; J: TRBJ1-2; size: -; CDR3: CASSVGHSYGYTF; DNA: TGTGCCAGCAGTGTCGGACATTCCTATGGCTACACCTTC
D: TRBD2; V: TRBV18; J: TRBJ2-5; size: -; CDR3: CASSPLGGSQETQYF; DNA: TGTGCCAGCTCCCCTCTGGGAGGGTCACAAGAGACCCAGTACTTC
D: TRBD2; V: TRBV5-1; J: TRBJ2-3; size: -; CDR3: CASSLVRPGLAVTDTQYF; DNA: TGCGCCAGCAGCTTGGTCAGGCCGGGACTAGCGGTAACAGATACGCAGTATTTT
D: TRBD1; V: TRBV6-1; J: TRBJ1-5; size: -; CDR3: CASRKGGQGNQPQHF; DNA: TGTGCCAGCAGGAAGGGAGGACAGGGCAATCAGCCCCAGCATTTT
D: -; V: TRBV9; J: TRBJ1-1; size: -; CDR3: CASSVGASNTEAFF; DNA: TGTGCCAGCAGCGTAGGGGCTTCGAACACTGAAGCTTTCTTT
D: -; V: TRBV6-5; J: TRBJ1-2; size: -; CDR3: CASSYTGYGYTF; DNA: TGTGCCAGCAGTTATACGGGCTATGGCTACACCTTC
D: -; V: TRBV6-5; J: TRBJ1-2; size: once; CDR3: CASSGWGSGYTF; DNA: TGTGCCAGCAGTGGGTGGGGGTCTGGCTACACCTTC
D: -; V: TRBV12-2; J: TRBJ1-1; size: -; CDR3: CATTRDRVNTEAFF; DNA: TGTGCAACCACCCGGGACAGGGTGAACACTGAAGCTTTCTTT
D: -; V: TRBV5-1; J: TRBJ1-2; size: -; CDR3: CASSFRQGSDGYTF; DNA: TGCGCCAGCAGCTTCCGGCAGGGCTCGGATGGCTACACCTTC
D: TRBD1; V: TRBV15; J: TRBJ1-2; size: -; CDR3: CATSRVPGTGAVETNYGYTF; DNA: TGTGCCACCAGCAGAGTACCCGGGACAGGGGCCGTAGAGACTAACTATGGCTACACCTTC
D: -; V: TRBV9; J: TRBJ1-1; size: -; CDR3: CASSVINTQNTEAFF; DNA: TGTGCCAGCAGCGTCATTAACACTCAGAACACTGAAGCTTTCTTT
D: -; V: TRBV5-1; J: TRBJ1-2; size: once; CDR3: CASSAGPRAPGYTF; DNA: TGCGCCAGCAGCGCCGGACCCCGGGCGCCTGGCTACACCTTC
D: TRBD2; V: TRBV27; J: TRBJ2-1; size: -; CDR3: CASSTIAGGSLYEQFF; DNA: TGTGCCAGCAGTACCATAGCGGGAGGGAGTTTGTATGAGCAGTTCTTC
D: TRBD1; V: TRBV28; J: TRBJ2-2; size: -; CDR3: CASSLRQGWTGELFF; DNA: TGTGCCAGCAGCCTTCGACAGGGATGGACCGGGGAGCTGTTTTTT
D: TRBD2; V: TRBV7-9; J: TRBJ2-7; size: few; CDR3: CASSGTSGNSYEQYF; DNA: TGTGCCAGCAGTGGGACTAGCGGAAACTCCTACGAGCAGTACTTC
D: TRBD2; V: TRBV5-6; J: TRBJ2-3; size: -; CDR3: CASSTSRIAGGTDTQYF; DNA: TGTGCCAGCAGCACCAGTCGTATAGCGGGGGGCACAGATACGCAGTATTTT
D: -; V: TRBV7-3; J: TRBJ2-7; size: -; CDR3: CASSPSNDRYSYEQYF; DNA: TGTGCCAGCAGCCCGTCTAACGACAGGTACTCCTACGAGCAGTACTTC
D: -; V: TRBV28; J: TRBJ1-2; size: few; CDR3: CASQGAGNYGYTF; DNA: TGTGCCAGCCAAGGGGCGGGGAACTATGGCTACACCTTC
D: -; V: TRBV9; J: TRBJ1-1; size: -; CDR3: CASGRNTEAFF; DNA: TGTGCCAGCGGCAGAAACACTGAAGCTTTCTTT
D: TRBD1; V: TRBV7-6; J: TRBJ1-4; size: -; CDR3: CASSPIQGTKLFF; DNA: TGTGCCAGCAGCCCAATACAGGGGACGAAACTGTTTTTT
D: -; V: TRBV11-2; J: TRBJ2-7; size: -; CDR3: CASSFQGGEQYF; DNA: TGTGCCAGCAGCTTCCAGGGTGGCGAGCAGTACTTC
D: -; V: TRBV15; J: TRBJ1-2; size: -; CDR3: CATSGASGDGYTF; DNA: TGTGCCACCAGCGGAGCATCAGGGGACGGCTACACCTTC